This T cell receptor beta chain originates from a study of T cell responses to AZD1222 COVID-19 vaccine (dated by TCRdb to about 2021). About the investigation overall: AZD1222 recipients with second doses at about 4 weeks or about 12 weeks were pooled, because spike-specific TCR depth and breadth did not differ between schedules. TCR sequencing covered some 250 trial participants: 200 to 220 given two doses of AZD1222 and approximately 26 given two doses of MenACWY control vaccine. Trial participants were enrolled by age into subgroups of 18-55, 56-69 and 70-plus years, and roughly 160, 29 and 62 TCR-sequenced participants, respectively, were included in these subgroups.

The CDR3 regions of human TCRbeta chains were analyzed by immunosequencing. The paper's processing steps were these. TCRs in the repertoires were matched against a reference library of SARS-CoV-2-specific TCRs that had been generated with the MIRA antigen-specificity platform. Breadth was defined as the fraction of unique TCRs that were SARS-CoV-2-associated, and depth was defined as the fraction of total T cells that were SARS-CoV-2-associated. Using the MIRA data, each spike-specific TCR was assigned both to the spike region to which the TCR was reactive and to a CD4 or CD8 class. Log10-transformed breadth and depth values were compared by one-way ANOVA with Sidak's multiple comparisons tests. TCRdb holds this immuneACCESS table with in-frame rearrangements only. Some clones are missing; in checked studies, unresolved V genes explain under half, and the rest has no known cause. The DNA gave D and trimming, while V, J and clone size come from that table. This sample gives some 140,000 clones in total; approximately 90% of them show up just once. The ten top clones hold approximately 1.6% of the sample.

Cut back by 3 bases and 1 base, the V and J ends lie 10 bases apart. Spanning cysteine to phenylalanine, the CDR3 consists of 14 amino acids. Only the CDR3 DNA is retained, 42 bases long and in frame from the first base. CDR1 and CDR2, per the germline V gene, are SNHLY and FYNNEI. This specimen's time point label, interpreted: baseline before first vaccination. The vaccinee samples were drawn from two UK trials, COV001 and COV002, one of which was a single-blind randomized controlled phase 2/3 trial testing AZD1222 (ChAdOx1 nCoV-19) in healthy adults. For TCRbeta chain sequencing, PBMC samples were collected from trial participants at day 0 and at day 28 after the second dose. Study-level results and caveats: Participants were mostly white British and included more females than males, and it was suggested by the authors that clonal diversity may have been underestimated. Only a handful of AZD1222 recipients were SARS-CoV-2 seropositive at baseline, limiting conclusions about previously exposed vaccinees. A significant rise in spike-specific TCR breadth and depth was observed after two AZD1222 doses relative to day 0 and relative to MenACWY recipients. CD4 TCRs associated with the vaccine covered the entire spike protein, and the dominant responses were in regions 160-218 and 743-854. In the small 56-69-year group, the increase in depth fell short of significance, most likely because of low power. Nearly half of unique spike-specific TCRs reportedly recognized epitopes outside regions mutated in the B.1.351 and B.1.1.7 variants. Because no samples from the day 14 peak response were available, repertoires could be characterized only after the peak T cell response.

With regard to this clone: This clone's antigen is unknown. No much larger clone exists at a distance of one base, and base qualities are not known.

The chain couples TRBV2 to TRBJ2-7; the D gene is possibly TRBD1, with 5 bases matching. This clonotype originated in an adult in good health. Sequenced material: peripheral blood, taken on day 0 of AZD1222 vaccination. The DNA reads TGTGCCAGCAGTGATTCGACAGCTTCCTACGAGCAGTACTTC. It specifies CASSDSTASYEQYF.